A single sample gave rise to the 7 T cell receptor beta chains below, sequenced in a study of chemoradiotherapy in HPV16-positive cancers. Libraries were prepared by immunoSEQ multiplex PCR; TCRdb keeps only in-frame clonotypes and omits some of them. The table lists approximately 9,300 clones, roughly 65% of them singletons. This specimen was collected from a patient who underwent chemoradiotherapy. Every receptor here comes from a human donor with HPV-associated anogenital cancer.

This CDR3 reads CASSAGGLAGGNTGELFF. In DNA, the CDR3 is TGTGCCAGCAGCGCGGGAGGACTAGCGGGGGGGAACACCGGGGAGCTGTTTTTT. The chain links TRBV5-4 to TRBJ2-2; TRBD2 aligns across 14 bases. Germline loops: CDR1 SGHNT, CDR2 YYREEE (reference sequence). V shed 4 bases, J shed 1 base, and the junction held 6 bases outside the gene matches. This CDR3 contains 18 residues.

This chain uses TRBV5-1 with TRBJ1-4; 9 positions agree with TRBD1. V shed 4 bases and J 7 bases; nucleotides not matched to a gene: 5. The CDR3 length is 14 residues. Germline CDR1 and CDR2: SGHRS and YFSETQ. The CDR3 DNA sequence: TGCGCCAGCAGCCCGGGGACAGGGTTTGAAAAACTGTTTTTT. Residues: CASSPGTGFEKLFF.

The chain couples TRBV6-5 to TRBJ1-1, with D maybe TRBD1 (5 bases). The germline V and J ends were trimmed by 8 bases and 4 bases, with 17 bases remaining between them. This CDR3 contains 14 residues. Germline CDR1 reads MNHEY; CDR2 reads SVGAGI. CDR3 in amino acids: CASRGGIGATEAFF. The CDR3, as DNA: TGTGCCAGCCGGGGGGGGATCGGGGCCACTGAAGCTTTCTTT.

The rearrangement uses TRBV28 and TRBJ2-7; D perhaps matches TRBD1 (7 bases). The CDR3 is 16 residues long. Per germline, CDR1 MDHEN and CDR2 SYDVKM. The germline V and J ends were trimmed by 5 bases and 2 bases, with 19 bases remaining between them. CDR3 amino acids: CASSPSTGTPTYEQYF. The CDR3 bases are TGTGCCAGCAGTCCCTCGACAGGGACTCCAACCTACGAGCAGTACTTC.

This clone was seen once. The chain has TRBV28 and TRBJ1-2; 9 nucleotides agree with TRBD1. Germline CDR1 and CDR2: MDHEN and SYDVKM. V shed 10 bases, J shed 5 bases, and the junction held 8 bases outside the gene matches. The CDR3 covers 13 residues. CDR3 sequence (DNA): TGTGCCATAACCGAGACAGGGGGTTATGGCTACACCTTC. Translating it yields CAITETGGYGYTF.

This chain connects TRBV7-9 to TRBJ2-5, with D perhaps matching TRBD1 (6 bases). The CDR3 runs 15 residues. Germline V gene sequence: CDR1 SEHNR, CDR2 FQNEAQ (reference sequence). Between the trimmed V and J ends, which lost 3 bases and 9 bases, there was a span of 20 bases. The CDR3, as DNA: TGTGCCAGCAGCTTTTACTTAGGGGACAATCGGGCCCAGTACTTC. It codes for CASSFYLGDNRAQYF.

CDR3 DNA sequence: TGTGCCAGCAGCCCGAGCGGGGGGGAGGGCGGGACCCAGTACTTC. Its protein product is CASSPSGGEGGTQYF. The V call is TRBV4-2, the J call TRBJ2-5, with 10 nucleotides matching TRBD2. Germline CDR1 reads LGHNA; CDR2 reads YNFKEQ. V was pared by 4 bases and J by 7 bases, with 9 bases of the junction left unmatched. This CDR3 is 15 amino acids long.